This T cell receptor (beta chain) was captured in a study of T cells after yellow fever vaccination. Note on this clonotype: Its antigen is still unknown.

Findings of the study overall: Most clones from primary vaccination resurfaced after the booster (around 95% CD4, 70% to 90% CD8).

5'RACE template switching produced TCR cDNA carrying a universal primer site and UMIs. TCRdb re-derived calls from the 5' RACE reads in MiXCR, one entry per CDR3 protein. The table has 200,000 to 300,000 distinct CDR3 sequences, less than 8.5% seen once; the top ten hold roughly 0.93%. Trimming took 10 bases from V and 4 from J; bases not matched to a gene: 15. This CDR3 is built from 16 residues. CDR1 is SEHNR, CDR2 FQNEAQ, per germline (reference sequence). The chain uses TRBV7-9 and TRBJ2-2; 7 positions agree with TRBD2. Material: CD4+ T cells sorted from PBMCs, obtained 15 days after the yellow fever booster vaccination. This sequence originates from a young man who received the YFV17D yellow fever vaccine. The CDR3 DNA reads TGTGCCATGGGCCCCGGGAGGCAGGGCGGCACCGGGGAGCTGTTTTTT. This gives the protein CAMGPGRQGGTGELFF.